The clone carrying this T cell receptor beta chain appeared many times. Its specificity is unknown. This CDR3 comprises 15 residues. Trimming cost V 5 bases and J 6 bases, with 20 bases left between them. Germline values: CDR1 SGHAT, CDR2 FQNNGV. The data originate from a study of regulatory T cells in long-lasting Graves disease. Study-wide results and limits: Persistent cases favored TRBV28, TRBJ1-2 and TRBJ2-5.

The TCR beta library used iRepertoire HTBI primers with Arm-PCR amplification of CDR3. TCRdb reprocessed the multiplex PCR reads with MiXCR, giving one entry per CDR3 protein. The sample lists roughly 510,000 distinct CDR3 sequences, about 16% seen once, with approximately 12% in the top ten. The time point denotes: newly diagnosed GD, antithyroid drugs for less than 3 months. PBMCs provided the RNA from which the TCR library was made. Separately, the same data were catalogued under a study of T cells in Graves' hyperthyroidism and ophthalmopathy. That work contributes: Patients were aged 18 to 65, had disease duration under 2 months, and had newly diagnosed hyperthyroidism. Ophthalmopathy onset followed model prediction by a median approximately seven months.

The specimen comprised peripheral blood mononuclear cells (PBMCs), sampled at new diagnosis, from a patient treated with antithyroid drugs. V gene TRBV11-2 combines with J gene TRBJ2-7, with D perhaps matching TRBD1 (6 bases). The receptor was derived from a man younger than 30 with Graves disease. As DNA, the CDR3 is TGTGCCAGCAGCATGAGGGGGACCCCAAGCAGCGAGCAGTACTTC. Its protein is CASSMRGTPSSEQYF.